This TCR beta chain was observed in a study of sequential checkpoint blockade in melanoma. Treatment reported: randomized to nivolumab then ipilimumab (arm A) or the reverse (arm B). This clone was recorded once. V gave up 5 bases and J gave up 6 bases, with 7 bases separating them. This CDR3 is 12 amino acids long. Germline lookup yields CDR1 LNHDA and CDR2 SQIVND (reference sequence). TCRdb's copy holds only in-frame clones and misses some; the assay was immunoSEQ multiplex PCR. The data show about 9,300 clones, roughly 28% seen once. Source: tumor tissue (inferred from file names), taken from a patient given nivolumab and ipilimumab in sequence. This clonotype was sampled from a human donor with melanoma. The V gene is TRBV19, the J gene TRBJ2-2, with D possibly being TRBD2 (5 bases). The DNA of the CDR3 is TGTGCCAGTAGTTTACTAGCCGGGGAGCTGTTTTTT. Its translation is CASSLLAGELFF.